This T cell receptor (beta chain) was documented in a study of OX40 agonist ivuxolimab in advanced cancers. TCRdb's table, derived via immunoSEQ multiplex PCR, lists solely in-frame clones and lacks some. The sample has fewer than 40,000 clones, roughly 90% seen once. Germline loops: CDR1 LNHDA, CDR2 SQIVND (reference sequence). J lost 4 bases, V lost 5 bases, and 1 base had no gene match. There are 13 residues in the CDR3. No patient had autoimmune disease or received systemic immunosuppression. The sequencing here drew on CD4+ or CD8+ T cells sorted from blood, taken in a trial of the OX40 agonist ivuxolimab. The chain recombines TRBV19 with TRBJ1-5, with 8 bases lining up with TRBD1. The TCR comes from an adult with an advanced solid tumor such as melanoma, head and neck, liver or kidney cancer. The CDR3 region is CASSWTGNQPQHF. The DNA for the CDR3 is TGTGCCAGTAGTTGGACAGGGAATCAGCCCCAGCATTTT.